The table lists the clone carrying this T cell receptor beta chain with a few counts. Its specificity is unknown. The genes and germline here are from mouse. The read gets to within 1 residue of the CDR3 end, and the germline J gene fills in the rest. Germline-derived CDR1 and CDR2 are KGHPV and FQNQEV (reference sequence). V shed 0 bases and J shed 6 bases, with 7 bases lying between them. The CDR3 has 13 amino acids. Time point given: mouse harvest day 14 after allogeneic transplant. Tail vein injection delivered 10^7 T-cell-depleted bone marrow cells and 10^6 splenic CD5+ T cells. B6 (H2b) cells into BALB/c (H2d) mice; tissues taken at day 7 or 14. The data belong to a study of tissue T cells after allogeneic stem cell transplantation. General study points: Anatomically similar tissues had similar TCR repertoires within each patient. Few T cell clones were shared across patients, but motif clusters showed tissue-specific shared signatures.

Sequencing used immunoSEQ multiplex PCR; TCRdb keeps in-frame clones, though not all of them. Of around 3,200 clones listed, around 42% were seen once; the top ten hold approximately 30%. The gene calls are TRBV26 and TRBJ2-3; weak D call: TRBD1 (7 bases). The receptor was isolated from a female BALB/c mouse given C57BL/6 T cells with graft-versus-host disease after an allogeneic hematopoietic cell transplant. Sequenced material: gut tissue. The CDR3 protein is CASSLSGGETLYF. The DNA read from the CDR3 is TGTGCCAGCAGTCTGTCAGGGGGCGAAACGCTGTAT.